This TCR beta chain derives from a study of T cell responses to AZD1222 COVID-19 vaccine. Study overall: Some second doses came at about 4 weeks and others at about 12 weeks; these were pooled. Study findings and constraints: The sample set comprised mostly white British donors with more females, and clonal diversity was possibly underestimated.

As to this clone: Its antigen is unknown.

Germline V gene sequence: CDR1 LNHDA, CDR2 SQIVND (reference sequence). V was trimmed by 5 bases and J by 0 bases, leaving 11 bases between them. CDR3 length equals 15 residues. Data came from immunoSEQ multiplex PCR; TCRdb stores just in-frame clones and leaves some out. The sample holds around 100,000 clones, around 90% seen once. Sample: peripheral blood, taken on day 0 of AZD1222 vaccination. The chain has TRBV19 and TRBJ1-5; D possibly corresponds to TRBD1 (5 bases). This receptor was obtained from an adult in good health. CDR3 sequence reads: CASSVTDYSNQPQHF. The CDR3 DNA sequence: TGTGCCAGTAGTGTGACAGATTATAGCAATCAGCCCCAGCATTTT.